The sequence of this T cell receptor beta chain was determined in a study of shared clonotypes between healthy human individuals. About the research overall: Per donor, CD8 memory used one plate, CD8 naive used two, CD4 memory used three and CD4 naive used three.

This clone was picked up many times. Sequencing used immunoSEQ multiplex PCR; TCRdb keeps in-frame clones, though not all of them. The table has hundreds of thousands of clones, 73% seen once. V was shortened by 8 bases and J by 1 base, with 17 bases between the two germline ends. Germline values: CDR1 SNHLY, CDR2 FYNNEI. The CDR3 runs to 15 residues. Sequenced input: memory CD4+ T cells sorted from blood. Subset described: CD45RA-negative fraction. The rearrangement joins TRBV2 to TRBJ1-1, with no clear D. The TCR comes from a woman aged 30 to 39 in good health. CDR3 sequence (DNA): TGTGCCAGCTCGGAGCAGGATTCCGAGAACACTGAAGCTTTCTTT. Its protein product is CASSEQDSENTEAFF.